A selection of T cell receptor beta chains follows, all from one sample in a study of CD8 T cells in ankylosing spondylitis. TCRdb reanalysed the 5' RACE reads using MiXCR and keeps one entry per CDR3 protein. The repertoire holds approximately 240,000 distinct CDR3 sequences, approximately 10% seen once, with less than 3% in the top ten. The sample consisted of blood, either unsorted or a sorted T cell fraction (not recorded which). These receptors were collected from a male donor with ankylosing spondylitis or in good health (not recorded which). The CDR3 runs from the conserved cysteine through the conserved F or W. D genes are given only for firm matches. Expanded clones are given a class, and other clones once, few, many or no size at all.

>TRBV7-6|TRBJ2-1|.|.
TGTGCCAGCAGCCCCTGGACAGAGAGCTCCTACAATGAGCAGTTCTTC
CASSPWTESSYNEQFF
>TRBV9|TRBJ2-1|.|TRBD1
TGTGCCAGCAGCATCCGGACAGGGGAGTATAATGAGCAGTTCTTC
CASSIRTGEYNEQFF
>TRBV20-1|TRBJ1-1|many|.
TGCAGTGCTAGGGGGGGGCCCACTGAAGCTTTCTTT
CSARGGPTEAFF
>TRBV4-1|TRBJ2-3|.|TRBD2
TGCGCCAGCTCTAGCGGGAGATACACAGATACGCAGTATTTT
CASSSGRYTDTQYF
>TRBV7-2|TRBJ1-5|many|.
TGTGCCAGCAGCTTGGTAGGTTTCAATCAGCCCCAGCATTTT
CASSLVGFNQPQHF
>TRBV5-1|TRBJ2-2|many|.
TGCGCCAGCAGGCGGCGTTTTGGTGGCGCGAACACCGGGGAGCTGTTTTTT
CASRRRFGGANTGELFF
>TRBV7-8|TRBJ2-7|many|.
TGTGCCAGCAGCTTATTGGGGGACTCCTCCTACGAGCAGTACTTC
CASSLLGDSSYEQYF
>TRBV7-9|TRBJ2-3|few|.
TGTGCCAGCAGCTTACTAGGGTTTAATCGAAATACGCAGTATTTT
CASSLLGFNRNTQYF
>TRBV9|TRBJ2-1|many|.
TGTGCCAGCAGCGTAACTCCAGGCAGGGCCGGTGAGCAGTTCTTC
CASSVTPGRAGEQFF
>TRBV7-9|TRBJ2-3|.|.
TGTGCCAGCAGCCCGACCCTGAGCACAGATACGCAGTATTTT
CASSPTLSTDTQYF
>TRBV7-8|TRBJ2-1|many|TRBD2
TGTGCCAGCAGCTTACCCAGGATAGCGGGGGGGAGCTCCTACAATGAGCAGTTCTTC
CASSLPRIAGGSSYNEQFF
>TRBV5-1|TRBJ2-3|.|.
TGCGCCAGCAGACCGGGCGTCCAGGATACGCAGTATTTT
CASRPGVQDTQYF
>TRBV20-1|TRBJ2-3|many|TRBD2
TGCAGTGCTATCCCTAGCGGGAGGTCTAGCACAGATACGCAGTATTTT
CSAIPSGRSSTDTQYF
>TRBV20-1|TRBJ2-1|many|.
TGCAGTGCTAGTTACCAATACAATGAGCAGTTCTTC
CSASYQYNEQFF
>TRBV5-1|TRBJ2-2|many|.
TGCGCCAGCAGCTTGATCGGAAGGGAACAGAACACCGGGGAGCTGTTTTTT
CASSLIGREQNTGELFF
>TRBV4-1|TRBJ1-1|many|TRBD1
TGCGCCAGCAGCCAACTTGGACAGGCCGTGAACACTGAAGCTTTCTTT
CASSQLGQAVNTEAFF
>TRBV20-1|TRBJ2-6|.|.
TGCAGTGCTAGAGATGAGGAAGGAGCCGCTTCCTCTGGGGCCAACGTCCTGACTTTC
CSARDEEGAASSGANVLTF
>TRBV6-1|TRBJ2-3|many|TRBD2
TGTGCCAGCAGCCCCTACCGGGGGGGCACAGATACGCAGTATTTT
CASSPYRGGTDTQYF
>TRBV10-3|TRBJ2-2|many|.
TGTGCCATCAGTGAGTCGGAGGGGAGGACCGGGGAGCTGTTTTTT
CAISESEGRTGELFF
>TRBV27|TRBJ2-7|many|TRBD2
TGTGCCAGCAGAAGATCTAGCGGAGGTTCCGTGAACGAGCAGTACTTC
CASRRSSGGSVNEQYF
>TRBV7-2|TRBJ2-1|many|TRBD2
TGTGCCACCGCGATCGGACTAGCGGGAAACTACAATGAGCAGTTCTTC
CATAIGLAGNYNEQFF
>TRBV20-1|TRBJ1-4|many|.
TGCAGTGCTTCTCCCCCCGGAACCGGGACGGTGAATGAAAAACTGTTTTTT
CSASPPGTGTVNEKLFF
>TRBV12-3/TRBV12-4|TRBJ1-5|many|.
TGTGCCAGCAGTTTAGGTGCAGATAGCAATCAGCCCCAGCATTTT
CASSLGADSNQPQHF
>TRBV4-1|TRBJ2-2|many|.
TGCGCCAGCAGCCATCCCACGGGGGAGCTGTTTTTT
CASSHPTGELFF